The 8 T cell receptor beta chains given below trace back to one sample, sequenced in a study of blood T cell repertoires in COVID-19. Using immunoSEQ multiplex PCR, the repertoire was profiled, and TCRdb retains in-frame clones only, with some absent. The data contain 140,000 or so clones, about 88% of them singletons. Source material: peripheral blood. Receptors originate from a human donor in a cohort sampled during active COVID-19.

The chain links TRBV9 to TRBJ2-2; no clear D. CDR1 is SGDLS and CDR2 is YYNGEE in the germline V gene. The CDR3 length is 13 residues. V was shortened by 3 bases and J by 3 bases, with 6 bases between the two germline ends. The CDR3 is CASSDWHTGELFF. The CDR3 bases are TGTGCCAGCAGCGATTGGCACACCGGGGAGCTGTTTTTT.

J is TRBJ2-3 and V is TRBV9, with a possible D match to TRBD1 (5 bases). V dropped 1 base and J dropped 3 bases, with 6 bases sitting between them. The length of the CDR3 is 13 residues. Germline V CDR1 and CDR2: SGDLS, YYNGEE. The CDR3 is CASSVKGTDTQYF. In DNA form, the CDR3 reads TGTGCCAGCAGCGTAAAGGGGACAGATACGCAGTATTTT.

This clone was counted once. The chain recombines TRBV5-6 with TRBJ2-5, with 7 bases matching TRBD1. With V trimmed by 0 bases and J by 8 bases, 7 bases remained unmatched. The length of the CDR3 is 14 residues. The germline V gene has CDR1 SGHDT and CDR2 YYEEEE. The CDR3 spells CASSLGTGAGTQYF. In DNA, the CDR3 is TGTGCCAGCAGCTTGGGGACAGGTGCGGGTACCCAGTACTTC.

The CDR3 loop is CASRSSDSSTDTQYF. The CDR3 DNA sequence: TGTGCCAGCAGGTCTAGCGACTCTAGCACAGATACGCAGTATTTT. This chain connects TRBV28 to TRBJ2-3, with D possibly matching TRBD2 (6 bases). This CDR3 comprises 15 residues. Per germline, CDR1 MDHEN and CDR2 SYDVKM. The ends were cut back, 6 bases at V and 0 bases at J, with 13 bases in the middle. The full variable domain, rest sourced from reference TRBV28 and TRBJ2-3, is DVKVTQSSRYLVKRTGEKVFLECVQDMDHENMFWYRQDPGLGLRLIYFSYDVKMKEKGDIPEGYSVSREKKERFSLILESASTNQTSMYLCASRSSDSSTDTQYFGPGTRLTVL.

The CDR3 protein is CASSFSEVNEQFF. The CDR3 coding sequence is TGTGCCAGCAGTTTTTCAGAGGTGAATGAGCAGTTCTTC. The rearrangement uses TRBV12-3 or TRBV12-4 and TRBJ2-1, with D unresolved. V lost 3 bases and J lost 7, with 10 bases in between. CDR3 length: 13 amino acids.

This chain uses TRBV18 with TRBJ1-1, with D perhaps matching TRBD1 (6 bases). Trimming removed 4 bases from V and 5 bases from J, with 14 bases in between. The CDR3 is 14 amino acids. Germline CDR1 is KGHSH and CDR2 is LQKENI. CDR3 sequence reads: CASSQRTDPTEAFF. The CDR3 region has the DNA TGTGCCAGCTCACAAAGGACAGACCCGACTGAAGCTTTCTTT.

This rearrangement joins TRBV11-2 to TRBJ1-2, with a tentative D call TRBD1 (5 bases). Germline CDR1 is SGHAT and CDR2 is FQNNGV. CDR3 length equals 13 residues. Trimming left V 5 bases short and J 5 bases short, with 12 bases between. The CDR3 DNA sequence: TGTGCCAGCAGCCCAGACAGATTTTATGGCTACACCTTC. Translating it yields CASSPDRFYGYTF.

The chain has TRBV27 and TRBJ2-3; 15 bases match TRBD2. CDR3 length: 17 residues. Germline V lookup: CDR1 MNHEY, CDR2 SMNVEV (reference sequence). The junction had 5 bases not matched to a gene; V was cut back by 4 bases and J by 3 bases. The DNA for the CDR3 is TGTGCCAGCAGTTCCGGGACTAGCGGGGGGAGGACAGATACGCAGTATTTT. As protein: CASSSGTSGGRTDTQYF.